The subject of this entry is one TCR beta chain. There is no known antigen for this receptor. No clone much larger than this one lies a single base away; base qualities are absent. For the CD8 naive samples, CD45RO-negative cells were positively selected for CCR7, yielding a CD45RA+CCR7+ population from which TemRA cells were excluded. The donors were healthy, HIV-negative adults who had no recently reported acute infections or vaccinations. Only Caucasian adults living in Nashville, Tennessee, USA were represented among the donors. Blood was obtained by leukapheresis, after which PBMCs were separated by Ficoll-Histopaque density gradient centrifugation and cryopreserved in liquid nitrogen vapor phase. Analytical flow cytometry was used to check the purity and quantity of every magnetically sorted T cell population. Genomic DNA was isolated from each sorted fraction and quantified by UV absorbance on a Nanodrop 2000c.

This sample is part of a study of shared clonotypes between healthy human individuals (dated by TCRdb to 2020 to 2021). For the wider study: The cohort included a few men and a couple of women between 18 and 49 years of age. Per donor, three plates each were used for CD4 naive and CD4 memory, two for CD8 naive, and one for CD8 memory. To estimate repertoire size and how much clonotype sharing occurs between individuals, the study deeply sequenced the blood TCR repertoires of roughly 5 healthy adults. Between about 0.94 and 10 billion PBMCs per donor were obtained by leukapheresis. Libraries were prepared and TCR repertoires were sequenced by different laboratories using diverse techniques, in order to increase sequencing depth and limit assay-specific biases. The paper's findings and limits, for the study overall: The genetic and exposure-history diversity represented was limited by the small number of donors. Pairwise subsampling led to the expectation that sequencing depth would affect the degree of clonotype sharing among donors. Clonotypes shared by all four sorted-subset donors showed higher generation probabilities than non-shared clonotypes. About 5% of naive CD4, around 4% of naive CD8, approximately 2.2% of memory CD4, and less than 0.45% of memory CD8 clonotypes were shared across several donors. Rarefaction of sorted-subset datasets indicated incomplete sequencing despite the large sequencing depth. Naive subsets generally had larger estimated clonotype richness than memory subsets. Only blood was sampled, and tissue TCR repertoires likely differ from those in blood.

Between the V and J ends, shortened by 3 bases and 2 bases respectively, the junction contains 5 bases. The CDR3 covers 13 residues, taking in both the cysteine and the phenylalanine. The read is trimmed to its CDR3 DNA, 39 bases read in frame from base 1. CDR1 is given as SGHDT and CDR2 as YYEEEE, both from the germline V gene. TCR CDR3 regions were amplified from genomic DNA by multiplex PCR using the deep immunoSEQ assay. Extracted genomic DNA from each cell subset was spread evenly across all wells of several immunoSEQ 96-well plates, with each plate serving as a replicate. For sorted subsets, around 200 ng genomic DNA, equal to approximately 30,000 T cell genomes, was loaded into each replicate PCR. Purified libraries were quantified with a Qubit 3.0 fluorometer, sized on a Bioanalyzer 2100, and re-quantified with the KAPA Library Quantification kit. Every immunoSEQ 96-well plate was sequenced on a separate single-read 150-cycle Illumina NextSeq 550 flow cell. The authors processed their data as follows. Because the immunoSEQ output included only junctional sequences and no quality scores, the filtering could not be the same as the filtering used for full-length reads. To assign V/J genes and CDR3, sequences were annotated against IMGT germline references using PyIR, a Python wrapper for IgBLAST v1.9. Any read was removed if the V/J assignment was weak (E-value above 1e-6), the CDR3 was missing, or the read contained stop codons, out-of-frame junctions, or ambiguous translated residues. A V3J clonotype was defined by an identical inferred V gene, J gene, and CDR3 amino acid sequence. To compute the percentage overlap between repertoires, the number of shared unique clonotypes was divided by the size of the smaller repertoire. Repertoire richness was assessed with RTK rarefaction, the Chao1 estimator, and Recon v2.1 estimates of unobserved clonotypes. Generation probabilities were computed with OLGA for all TCRbeta clonotypes obtained by the gDNA method from several donors. The table comes from immuneACCESS by way of TCRdb, which keeps in-frame sequences with V and J called. Part of the clones is missing from these tables; in studies checked, under half for an unresolved V gene and the rest for unknown reasons. That table supplies the V and J calls and clone size; D and trimming were determined from the DNA. The sample table lists around 1.9 million clones, about 93% of them with a count of one. The ten largest account for more than 1.5% of the sample.

Source material: naive CD8+ T cells from PBMCs. The cell subset or site label of this sample denotes: CD45RA+CCR7+. This receptor was obtained from a man between 18 and 35 years old in good health. Some clones in this sample may be carry-over from other donors' samples. The sequence links TRBV5-6 to TRBJ1-4, with the D gene not confidently named. The CDR3 protein sequence reads: CASSYGTNEKLFF. The DNA sequence follows: TGTGCCAGCAGCTATGGGACTAATGAAAAACTGTTTTTT. The CDR3 plus the reference TRBV5-6 and TRBJ1-4 genes for the other parts give the full variable domain: DAGVTQSPTHLIKTRGQQVTLRCSPKSGHDTVSWYQQALGQGPQFIFQYYEEEERQRGNFPDRFSGHQFPNYSSELNVNALLLGDSALYLCASSYGTNEKLFFGSGTQLSVL.